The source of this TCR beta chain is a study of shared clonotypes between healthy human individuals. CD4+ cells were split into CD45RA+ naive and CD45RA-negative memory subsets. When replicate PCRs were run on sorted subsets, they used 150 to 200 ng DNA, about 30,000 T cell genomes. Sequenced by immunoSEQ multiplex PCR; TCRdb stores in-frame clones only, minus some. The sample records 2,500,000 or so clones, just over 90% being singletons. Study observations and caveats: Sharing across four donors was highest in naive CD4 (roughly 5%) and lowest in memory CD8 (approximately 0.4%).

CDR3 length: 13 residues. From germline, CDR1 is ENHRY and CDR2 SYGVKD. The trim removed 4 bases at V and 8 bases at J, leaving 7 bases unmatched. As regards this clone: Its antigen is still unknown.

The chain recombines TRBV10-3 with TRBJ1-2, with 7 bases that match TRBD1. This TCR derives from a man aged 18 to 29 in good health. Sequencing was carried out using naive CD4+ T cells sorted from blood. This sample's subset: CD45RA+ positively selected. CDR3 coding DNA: TGTGCCATCAGTGGAGACAGGGAACGGGGCTACACCTTC. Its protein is CAISGDRERGYTF.